The table lists the clone carrying this TCR beta chain with a count of one. The target antigen is unknown. This specimen comes from a study of Ad26.COV2.S vaccination and SARS-CoV-2 variants. TCRdb's table, derived via immunoSEQ multiplex PCR, lists solely in-frame clones and lacks some. The sample holds under 550,000 clones, approximately 90% seen once. General study points: Non-spike TCR breadth was similar in vaccine and placebo recipients.

The treatment is: 19 received Ad26.COV2.S at low or high dose, single or two shots; about five received placebo; per-sample allocation not given. All samples were drawn on day 63, counting from the first vaccine or placebo injection. The sample in question was peripheral blood, obtained in a trial of Ad26.COV2.S vaccine versus placebo. This receptor was obtained from a person aged 18-65 years who received the Ad26.COV2.S COVID-19 vaccine or a placebo.

CDR3 residues: CATSTGGLQDTQYF. In DNA form, the CDR3 reads TGTGCCACGTCGACAGGGGGACTTCAGGATACGCAGTATTTT. The chain is built from TRBV24-1 and TRBJ2-3; 9 bases map to TRBD1. The trim removed 10 bases at V and 6 bases at J, leaving 10 bases unmatched. Looked up from germline, CDR1 is KGHDR and CDR2 is SFDVKD. The CDR3 totals 14 residues.